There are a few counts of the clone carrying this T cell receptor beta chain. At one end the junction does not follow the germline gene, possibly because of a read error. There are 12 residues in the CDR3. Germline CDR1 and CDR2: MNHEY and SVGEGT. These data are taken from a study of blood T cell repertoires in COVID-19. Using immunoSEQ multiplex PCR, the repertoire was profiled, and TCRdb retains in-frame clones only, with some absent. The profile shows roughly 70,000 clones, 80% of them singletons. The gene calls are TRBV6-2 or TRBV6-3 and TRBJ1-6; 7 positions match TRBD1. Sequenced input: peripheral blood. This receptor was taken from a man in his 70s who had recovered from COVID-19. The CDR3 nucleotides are TGTGCCAGCAGTTACCTTGGACAGGCCCAGAGCTTT. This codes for CASSYLGQAQSF.